This T cell receptor beta chain was recovered during a study of cytomegalovirus exposure and HLA in healthy donors. Whole-study findings and limits: It was confirmed in vitro that a few of the CMV-associated chains were specific for CMV antigens. Fewer than 200 TCR beta chains were listed as cytomegalovirus-associated. One variant, a missense change in DCLRE1C, was linked in a later analysis to TCR beta V- and J-gene trimming. Productive rates of about 90% or about 30% were seen for most TCR beta V segments in an earlier analysis.

J gave up 4 bases and V 8 bases, and 3 bases lay outside the gene matches. This CDR3 has 12 amino acids. Germline CDR1 MNHEY, CDR2 SMNVEV (reference sequence). It was with 60 Vbeta and 13 Jbeta primers that the PCR ran. Produced via immunoSEQ multiplex PCR; TCRdb's table is partial and in-frame only. The repertoire holds roughly 150,000 clones, with roughly 80% as singletons. Remarks on this clone: The antigen is unknown.

The chain couples TRBV27 to TRBJ1-1; 8 bases match TRBD1. The sequenced material came from PBMCs. The receptor's source is a male donor in good health and CMV-seronegative. CDR3 sequence reads: CASRTGLTEAFF. The CDR3 bases are TGTGCCAGCCGGACAGGGCTCACTGAAGCTTTCTTT.